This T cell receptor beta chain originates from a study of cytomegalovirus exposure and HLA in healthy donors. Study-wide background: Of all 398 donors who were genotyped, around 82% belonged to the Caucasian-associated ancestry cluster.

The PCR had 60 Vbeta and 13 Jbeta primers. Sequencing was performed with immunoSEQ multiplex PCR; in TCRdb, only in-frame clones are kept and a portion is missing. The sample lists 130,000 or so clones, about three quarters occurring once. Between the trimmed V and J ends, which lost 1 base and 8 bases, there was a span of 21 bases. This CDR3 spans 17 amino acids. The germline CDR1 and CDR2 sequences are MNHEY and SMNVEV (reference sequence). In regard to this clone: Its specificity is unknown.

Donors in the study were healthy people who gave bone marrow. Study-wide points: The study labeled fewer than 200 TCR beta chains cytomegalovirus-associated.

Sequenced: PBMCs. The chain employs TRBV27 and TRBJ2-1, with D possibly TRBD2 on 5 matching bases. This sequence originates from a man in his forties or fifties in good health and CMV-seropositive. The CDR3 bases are TGTGCCAGCAGTTTATTCAAGGCTAGCTTCCTTACCCATGAGCAGTTCTTC. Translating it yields CASSLFKASFLTHEQFF.